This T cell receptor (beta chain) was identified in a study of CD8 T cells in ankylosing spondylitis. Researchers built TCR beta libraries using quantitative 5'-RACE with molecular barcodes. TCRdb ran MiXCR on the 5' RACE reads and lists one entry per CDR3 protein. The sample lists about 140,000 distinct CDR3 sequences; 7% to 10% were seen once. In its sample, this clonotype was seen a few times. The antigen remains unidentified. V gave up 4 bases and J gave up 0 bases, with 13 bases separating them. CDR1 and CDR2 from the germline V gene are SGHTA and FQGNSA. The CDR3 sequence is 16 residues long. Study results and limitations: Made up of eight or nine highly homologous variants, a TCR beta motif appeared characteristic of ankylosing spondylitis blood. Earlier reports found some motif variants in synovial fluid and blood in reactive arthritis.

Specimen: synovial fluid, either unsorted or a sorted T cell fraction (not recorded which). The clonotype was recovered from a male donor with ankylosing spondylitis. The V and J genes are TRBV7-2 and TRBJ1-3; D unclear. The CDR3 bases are TGTGCCAGCAGCTACCTCCAGATTGGCTCTGGAAACACCATATATTTT. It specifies CASSYLQIGSGNTIYF.